This passage covers 4 T cell receptor beta chains from one sample sequenced in a study of OX40 agonist ivuxolimab in advanced cancers. The table came from immunoSEQ multiplex PCR; TCRdb's copy has only in-frame clones and leaves some out. Of some 45,000 clones in the sample, roughly nine tenths were seen once. The specimen comprised CD4+ or CD8+ T cells sorted from blood, sampled in a trial of the OX40 agonist ivuxolimab. Source of these receptors: an adult with an advanced solid tumor such as melanoma, head and neck, liver or kidney cancer.

CDR3 loop: CASSEGAPNYGYTF. As DNA, the CDR3 is TGTGCCAGCAGTGAGGGGGCCCCTAACTATGGCTACACCTTC. The gene calls are TRBV25-1 and TRBJ1-2; a weak D match, TRBD1 (6 bases). V was pared by 3 bases and J by 0 bases, with 8 bases between. CDR1 is MGHDK, CDR2 SYGVNS, per germline. This CDR3 spans 14 amino acids.

The genes are TRBV9 and TRBJ1-1; D might be TRBD1 (5 bases). Germline V lookup: CDR1 SGDLS, CDR2 YYNGEE. This CDR3 is built from 15 residues. Trimming removed 0 bases from V and 2 bases from J, with 11 bases in between. The CDR3 is CASSVVRGGNTEAFF. The CDR3 region has the DNA TGTGCCAGCAGCGTAGTCCGGGGGGGAAACACTGAAGCTTTCTTT.

The chain uses TRBV7-2 and TRBJ1-1, with D perhaps matching TRBD1 (5 bases). Germline lookup yields CDR1 SGHTA and CDR2 FQGNSA. The CDR3 has 11 amino acids. The germline V and J ends were trimmed by 5 bases and 9 bases, with 10 bases remaining between them. The CDR3 here is CASSLRGKAFF. DNA for the CDR3: TGTGCCAGCAGCCTGAGGGGTAAAGCTTTCTTT.

The chain couples TRBV4-1 to TRBJ1-6; 7 bases align to TRBD1. This CDR3 is built from 15 residues. Germline CDR1 MGHRA, CDR2 YSYEKL. Trimming took 4 bases from V and 2 from J; bases not matched to a gene: 2. Here the CDR3 reads CASSRGTAYNSPLHF. DNA for the CDR3: TGCGCCAGCAGCCGAGGGACAGCCTATAATTCACCCCTCCACTTT.